The next 18 T cell receptor beta chains were all read from a single sample in a study of T cells in Graves' hyperthyroidism and ophthalmopathy. Template material for amplifying TCR beta CDR3 regions consisted of RNA transcripts. When the TCR CDR3 underwent first-round RT-PCR, the HTBI primer set was used. TCRdb itself ran the multiplex PCR reads through MiXCR, one entry per CDR3 protein. The data contain hundreds of thousands of distinct CDR3 sequences, roughly 40% of them singletons. Sequencing used blood. These receptor sequences come from a man younger than 35 with Graves' hyperthyroidism.

This clonotype was detected a few times. V gene TRBV7-2 combines with J gene TRBJ1-2; 8 positions match TRBD1. Losses at the gene ends were 7 bases for V and 8 bases for J; bases not matched to a gene: 15. This CDR3 has 15 residues. The germline V gene has CDR1 SGHTA and CDR2 FQGNSA. In DNA, the CDR3 is TGTGCCAGCACCCTTGCCTCAGGGGGCGGGCGCGGCTACACCTTC. Translated: CASTLASGGGRGYTF. The whole variable domain, filled in from reference TRBV7-2 and TRBJ1-2, reads GAGVSQSPSNKVTEKGKDVELRCDPISGHTALYWYRQSLGQGLEFLIYFQGNSAPDKSGLPSDRFSAERTGGSVSTLTIQRTQQEDSAVYLCASTLASGGGRGYTFGSGTRLTVV.

The chain has TRBV30 and TRBJ1-1; D unclear. The V end lost 0 bases, the J end lost 4 bases, and 6 bases lay between the germline ends. The length of the CDR3 is 12 residues. CDR1 and CDR2 (germline): GTSNPN, SVGIG (reference sequence). This chain's CDR3 is CAWSVRGTEAFF. The CDR3 DNA reads as TGTGCCTGGAGTGTGCGGGGCACTGAAGCTTTCTTT.

This clonotype was detected only a few times. The rearrangement uses TRBV20-1 and TRBJ2-7, with D possibly being TRBD2 (5 bases). V was shortened by 0 bases and J by 0 bases, with 12 bases between the two germline ends. There are 15 residues in the CDR3. CDR1 is DFQATT, CDR2 SNEGSKA, per germline (reference sequence). The chain's CDR3 is CSARDPAVSSYEQYF. The CDR3 DNA sequence: TGCAGTGCTAGAGATCCAGCGGTCAGCTCCTACGAGCAGTACTTC.

This clonotype was recorded many times. V gene TRBV20-1 combines with J gene TRBJ1-1; D not certain. The CDR3 is made up of 13 amino acids. V was shortened by 0 bases and J by 1 base, with 6 bases between the two germline ends. Germline lookup yields CDR1 DFQATT and CDR2 SNEGSKA (reference sequence). The CDR3: CSARDTRNTEAFF. CDR3 in DNA: TGCAGTGCTAGAGATACACGGAACACTGAAGCTTTCTTT.

This clonotype was seen just once. The gene calls are TRBV25-1 and TRBJ2-6, with 10 bases lining up with TRBD1. This CDR3 spans 15 amino acids. V trimming: 7 bases; J trimming: 4 bases; junction bases outside the gene matches: 4. Germline V gene sequence: CDR1 MGHDK, CDR2 SYGVNS. The CDR3 region is CASTGTGDGANVLTF. The CDR3 DNA is TGTGCCAGCACCGGGACAGGGGACGGGGCCAACGTCCTGACTTTC.

This clonotype came up many times. This chain connects TRBV29-1 to TRBJ1-1; D gene uncertain. Germline V gene sequence: CDR1 SQVTM, CDR2 ANQGSEA. The CDR3 contains 12 residues. Trimming removed 3 bases at V and 7 bases at J, with 12 bases between. The CDR3 is CSVERWGFEAFF. The DNA of the CDR3 is TGCAGCGTTGAGCGGTGGGGTTTTGAAGCTTTCTTT.

V gene TRBV19 combines with J gene TRBJ1-1; D is possibly TRBD1 (5 bases). The CDR3 runs to 14 residues. Trimming removed 8 bases from V and 4 bases from J, with 17 bases in between. The germline V gene encodes CDR1 LNHDA and CDR2 SQIVND (reference sequence). The DNA of the CDR3 is TGTGCCAGTCAGAGGGACCGGATGGTCACTGAAGCTTTCTTT. Amino acid sequence: CASQRDRMVTEAFF. The whole variable domain, filled in from reference TRBV19 and TRBJ1-1, reads DGGITQSPKYLFRKEGQNVTLSCEQNLNHDAMYWYRQDPGQGLRLIYYSQIVNDFQKGDIAEGYSVSREKKESFPLTVTSAQKNPTAFYLCASQRDRMVTEAFFGQGTRLTVV.

As for this clonotype: Since a much larger clone is just one base distant, this may be a read error. The rearrangement joins TRBV7-6 to TRBJ2-7; 10 bases are shared with TRBD1. V gave up 8 bases and J gave up 5 bases; unmatched junction bases: 6. This CDR3 is 13 amino acids long. Germline CDR1 and CDR2: SGHVS and FNYEAQ. The CDR3 bases are TGTGCCAGCGGCGTGACAGGGGGCGACGAGCAGTACTTC. It translates to CASGVTGGDEQYF. The variable domain in full, completed from reference TRBV7-6 and TRBJ2-7, reads GAGVSQSPRYKVTKRGQDVALRCDPISGHVSLYWYRQALGQGPEFLTYFNYEAQQDKSGLPNDRFSAERPEGSISTLTIQRTEQRDSAMYRCASGVTGGDEQYFGPGTRLTVT.

About this clonotype: A read error may be the cause here, since a much bigger clone is one base away. CDR3 residues: CASGPISGPNEKLFF. The DNA for the CDR3 is TGTGCCAGCGGCCCCATTTCGGGCCCTAATGAAAAACTGTTTTTT. V and J are TRBV7-8 and TRBJ1-4, with unresolved D. The V gene's germline CDR1 is SGHVS and CDR2 FQNEAQ. V lost 8 bases and J lost 3, with 16 bases in between. This CDR3 comprises 15 residues.

This clonotype was recorded at least ten times. This sequence joins TRBV29-1 and TRBJ1-2; no reliable D call. The CDR3 runs 13 residues. The V gene lost 6 bases and the J gene lost 6 bases, with 17 bases spanning the gap. Germline CDR1 is SQVTM and CDR2 is ANQGSEA. The CDR3 is CSVPTGSVDGYTF. CDR3 nucleotides: TGCAGCGTCCCTACCGGTTCGGTGGATGGCTACACCTTC.

The V and J genes are TRBV7-2 and TRBJ2-7; perhaps TRBD1 as D (5 bases). Germline V gene data show CDR1 as SGHTA and CDR2 as FQGNSA. V lost 3 bases to trimming and J lost 5 bases, with 17 bases between them. This CDR3 is 15 amino acids long. For the CDR3, the DNA is TGTGCCAGCAGCTTGGTGGACAAAGGGATCGACGAGCAGTACTTC. It is translated as CASSLVDKGIDEQYF.

This clonotype was picked up a small number of times. CDR3 coding DNA: TGTGCCAGCAGACTCTCGGGACAGGGGTTGAGTGGCTACACCTTC. Amino acids: CASRLSGQGLSGYTF. The V gene is TRBV6-5, the J gene TRBJ1-2; 10 bases agree with TRBD1. With V trimmed by 6 bases and J by 7 bases, 11 bases remained unmatched. There are 15 residues in the CDR3. Germline CDR1 reads MNHEY; CDR2 reads SVGAGI.

This clonotype was recorded a few times. This chain links TRBV5-4 with TRBJ1-1, with D unclear. The CDR3 consists of 15 residues. Germline V CDR1 and CDR2: SGHNT, YYREEE (reference sequence). Trimming took off 4 bases at V and 5 bases at J, with 18 bases between the two ends. DNA of the CDR3: TGTGCCAGCAGCCCTGTAACGACGGATGGGACTGAAGCTTTCTTT. This translates into CASSPVTTDGTEAFF.

In this sample, this clonotype turned up many times. The rearrangement joins TRBV2 to TRBJ2-2; D may be TRBD1 (6 bases). Germline CDR1 is SNHLY and CDR2 is FYNNEI. V lost 3 bases and J lost 0, with 11 bases in between. The CDR3 spans 16 residues. As DNA, the CDR3 is TGTGCCAGCAGTGACAGGACAGCAACGAACACCGGGGAGCTGTTTTTT. Protein sequence: CASSDRTATNTGELFF. Based on the CDR3 plus reference TRBV2 and TRBJ2-2, the full variable domain is EPEVTQTPSHQVTQMGQEVILRCVPISNHLYFYWYRQILGQKVEFLVSFYNNEISEKSEIFDDQFSVERPDGSNFTLKIRSTKLEDSAMYFCASSDRTATNTGELFFGEGSRLTVL.

On this clonotype itself: A much bigger clone sits one base away, suggesting this may be a read error. Here the CDR3 omits its conserved ending phenylalanine or tryptophan, so a read error is the likely source. The V gene is TRBV10-3, the J gene TRBJ1-1; D unclear. The CDR3 is made up of 14 amino acids. Trimming took 3 bases from V and 1 from J, leaving 9 bases between them. Per germline, CDR1 ENHRY and CDR2 SYGVKD. CDR3 sequence: CAISDRRRNTEAFL. The CDR3 region has the DNA TGTGCCATCAGTGACCGTCGGAGGAACACTGAAGCTTTCCTT.

A remark on this clonotype: With a much larger clone just one base away, this may be a read error. This chain joins TRBV29-1 and TRBJ2-7; D is tentatively TRBD1 or TRBD2 (5 bases each). The V end lost 6 bases, the J end lost 3 bases, and 15 bases lay between the germline ends. This CDR3 has 13 residues. Germline assignment: CDR1 SQVTM and CDR2 ANQGSEA. The CDR3 reads CSVFQGPSYEQYF. The CDR3 DNA is TGCAGCGTCTTTCAGGGACCGAGCTACGAGCAGTACTTC.

This clonotype appeared many times. The CDR3 spells CSVGEGFGYGYTF. As DNA, the CDR3 is TGCAGCGTTGGGGAGGGGTTTGGCTATGGCTACACCTTC. The chain uses TRBV29-1 and TRBJ1-2; D may be TRBD1 (5 bases). The germline gives CDR1 SQVTM, CDR2 ANQGSEA. Trimming removed 4 bases at V and 4 bases at J, with 13 bases between. The CDR3 is 13 amino acids.

This clonotype was found a few times. The DNA of the CDR3 is TGTGCCAGCAGTTTTTCGCCCGGGGCTAGCAATCAGCCCCAGCATTTT. Translated, it gives CASSFSPGASNQPQHF. The chain combines TRBV12-3 or TRBV12-4 with TRBJ1-5; maybe TRBD1 (5 bases). V lost 3 bases and J lost 0, with 12 bases in between. The CDR3 runs 16 residues.